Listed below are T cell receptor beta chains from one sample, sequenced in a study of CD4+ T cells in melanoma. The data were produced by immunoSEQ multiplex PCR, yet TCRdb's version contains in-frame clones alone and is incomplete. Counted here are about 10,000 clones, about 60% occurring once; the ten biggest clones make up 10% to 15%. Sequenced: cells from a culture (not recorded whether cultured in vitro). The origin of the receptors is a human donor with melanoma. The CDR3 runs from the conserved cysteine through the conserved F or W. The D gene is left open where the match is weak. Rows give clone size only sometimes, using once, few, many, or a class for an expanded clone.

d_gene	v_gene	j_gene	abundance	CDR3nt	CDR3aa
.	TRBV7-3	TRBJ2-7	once	TGTGCCAGCAGCTCAGGGGCAGGCGAGCAGTACTTC	CASSSGAGEQYF
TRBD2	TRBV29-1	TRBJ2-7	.	TGCAGCGTACGGGGGGGCTACGAGCAGTACTTC	CSVRGGYEQYF
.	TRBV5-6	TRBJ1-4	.	TGTGCCAGCAGCCGGTATGGGGCCGCTTCGGCGACTAATGAAAAACTGTTTTTT	CASSRYGAASATNEKLFF
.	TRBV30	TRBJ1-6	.	TGTGCCTGGAGTGTATTGGGGGTTTCACCCCTCCACTTT	CAWSVLGVSPLHF
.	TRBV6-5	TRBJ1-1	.	TGTGCCAGCAGGCTGAACACTGAAGCTTTCTTT	CASRLNTEAFF
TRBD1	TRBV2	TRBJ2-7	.	TGTGCCAGCAACTCCAGGGGGCTGTCCTACGAGCAGTACTTC	CASNSRGLSYEQYF
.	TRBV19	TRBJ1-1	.	TGTGCCAGTAGTTTGTCGACGAACACTGAAGCTTTCTTT	CASSLSTNTEAFF
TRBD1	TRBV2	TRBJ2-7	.	TGTGCCAGCAGGGTGGACAGGGGGTTTTGGGACGAGCAGTACTTC	CASRVDRGFWDEQYF
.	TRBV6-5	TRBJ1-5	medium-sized	TGTGCCAGCAGTTACTCGAGGGACAGCAATCAGCCCCAGCATTTT	CASSYSRDSNQPQHF
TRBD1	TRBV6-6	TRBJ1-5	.	TGTGCCAGCACCAAACAGGGGGTCCCGCAGCCCCAGCATTTT	CASTKQGVPQPQHF
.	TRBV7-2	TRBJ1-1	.	TGTGCCAGCAGCCAAAACCGGCGGAGGAACACTGAAGCTTTCTTT	CASSQNRRRNTEAFF
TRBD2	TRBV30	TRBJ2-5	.	TGTGCCTGGGGACGGCTAGCGGGGATAGAGACCCAGTACTTC	CAWGRLAGIETQYF
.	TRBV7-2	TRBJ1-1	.	TGTGCCAGCAGCTTAAACGGGGACACTGAAGCTTTCTTT	CASSLNGDTEAFF
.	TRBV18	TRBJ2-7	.	TGTGCCAGCTCACCAAATCGCATTAAGGATACCGAGCAGTACTTC	CASSPNRIKDTEQYF
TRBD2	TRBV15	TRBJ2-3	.	TGTGCCACCAGCAGGTCCCGGGGACTAGCGGTGGATACGCAGTATTTT	CATSRSRGLAVDTQYF
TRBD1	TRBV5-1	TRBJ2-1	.	TGCGCCAGCAGTTCCGCCCCTCCGGGACAGGGTTCGAATGAGCAGTTCTTC	CASSSAPPGQGSNEQFF
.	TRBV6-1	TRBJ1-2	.	TGTGCCGCTACGACTTGGGGCGGCTACACCTTC	CAATTWGGYTF
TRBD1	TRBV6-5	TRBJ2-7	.	TGTGCCAGCAGTCCGGGACAGGTGATCTACGAGCAGTACTTC	CASSPGQVIYEQYF
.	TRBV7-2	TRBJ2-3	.	TGTGCCAGCAGCTTACAGGGGCCCAGGACAGATACGCAGTATTTT	CASSLQGPRTDTQYF
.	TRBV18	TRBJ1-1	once	TGTGCCAGCTCACCACGAACAGCTACAGTATACACTGAAGCTTTCTTT	CASSPRTATVYTEAFF
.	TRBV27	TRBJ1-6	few	TGTGCCAGCAGTTCGTGGCCGTCGGCACCCCTCCACTTT	CASSSWPSAPLHF
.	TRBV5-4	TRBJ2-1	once	TGTGCCAGCAGCTTGACGGGTGATGAGCAGTTCTTC	CASSLTGDEQFF
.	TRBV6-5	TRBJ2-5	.	TGTGCCAGCAGCCTTGTACTTCAAGAGACCCAGTACTTC	CASSLVLQETQYF
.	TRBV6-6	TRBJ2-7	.	TGTGCCAGCAGTTACTCGGGCGGCGCCTGGAAGCAGTACTTC	CASSYSGGAWKQYF
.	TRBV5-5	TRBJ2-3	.	TGTGCCAGCAGCTGGTTAAGACGGGGCACAGATACGCAGTATTTT	CASSWLRRGTDTQYF
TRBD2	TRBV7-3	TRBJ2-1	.	TGTGCCAGCAGCGACCCCCCGGGGGGGGGCAATGAGCAGTTCTTC	CASSDPPGGGNEQFF
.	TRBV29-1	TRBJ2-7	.	TGCAGCGTTGAAGCCGGCGGAGGCGTTGGGCAGTACTTC	CSVEAGGGVGQYF
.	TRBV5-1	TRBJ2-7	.	TGCGCCAGCAGCTTGCGCGGGGGCCCTTCCTACGAGCGGTACTTC	CASSLRGGPSYERYF
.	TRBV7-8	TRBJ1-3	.	TGTGCCAGCAGCTTAGCACGACTATACGGCGTAGGAGGAAACACCATATATTTT	CASSLARLYGVGGNTIYF
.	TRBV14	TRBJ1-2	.	TGTGCCAGCCGGGGTTGGGGTGGCTACACCTTC	CASRGWGGYTF
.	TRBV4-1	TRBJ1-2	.	TGCGCCAGCAGCCAAGATGGCGGGGGCACTAACTATGGCTACACCTTC	CASSQDGGGTNYGYTF
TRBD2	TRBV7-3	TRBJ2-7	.	TGTGCCAGCAGCCCGGGACTAGCGGGGGATAAGTACTTC	CASSPGLAGDKYF
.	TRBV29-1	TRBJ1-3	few	TGCAGCGTTTTAAAAAGCTCTGGAAACACCATATATTTT	CSVLKSSGNTIYF
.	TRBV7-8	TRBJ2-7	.	TGTGCCACCAGGAAGGGGGACCCATCCTACGAGCAGTACTTC	CATRKGDPSYEQYF
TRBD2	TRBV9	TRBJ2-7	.	TGTGCCAGCAGCGTAGGACGGGGGGGCCTCTACGAGCAGTACTTC	CASSVGRGGLYEQYF
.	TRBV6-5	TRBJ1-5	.	TGTGCCAGCAGCCCGGAGAGGCGCAATCAGCCCCAGCATTTT	CASSPERRNQPQHF
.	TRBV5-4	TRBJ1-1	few	TGTGCCAGCAGCTTGAATTGGGGGCATGCTTTCTTT	CASSLNWGHAFF